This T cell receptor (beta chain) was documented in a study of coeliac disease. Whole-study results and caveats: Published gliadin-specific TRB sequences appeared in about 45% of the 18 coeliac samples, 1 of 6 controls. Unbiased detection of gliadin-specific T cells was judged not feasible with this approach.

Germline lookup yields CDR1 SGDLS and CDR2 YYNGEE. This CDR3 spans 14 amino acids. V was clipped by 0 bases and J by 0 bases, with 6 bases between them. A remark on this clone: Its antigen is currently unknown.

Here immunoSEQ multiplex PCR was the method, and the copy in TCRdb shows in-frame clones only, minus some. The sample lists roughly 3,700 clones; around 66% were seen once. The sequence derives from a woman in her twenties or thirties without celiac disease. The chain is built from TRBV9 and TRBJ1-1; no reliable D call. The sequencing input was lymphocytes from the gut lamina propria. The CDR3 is CASSVAPMNTEAFF. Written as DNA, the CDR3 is TGTGCCAGCAGCGTAGCCCCCATGAACACTGAAGCTTTCTTT. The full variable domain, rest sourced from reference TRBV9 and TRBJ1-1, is DSGVTQTPKHLITATGQRVTLRCSPRSGDLSVYWYQQSLDQGLQFLIQYYNGEERAKGNILERFSAQQFPDLHSELNLSSLELGDSALYFCASSVAPMNTEAFFGQGTRLTVV.